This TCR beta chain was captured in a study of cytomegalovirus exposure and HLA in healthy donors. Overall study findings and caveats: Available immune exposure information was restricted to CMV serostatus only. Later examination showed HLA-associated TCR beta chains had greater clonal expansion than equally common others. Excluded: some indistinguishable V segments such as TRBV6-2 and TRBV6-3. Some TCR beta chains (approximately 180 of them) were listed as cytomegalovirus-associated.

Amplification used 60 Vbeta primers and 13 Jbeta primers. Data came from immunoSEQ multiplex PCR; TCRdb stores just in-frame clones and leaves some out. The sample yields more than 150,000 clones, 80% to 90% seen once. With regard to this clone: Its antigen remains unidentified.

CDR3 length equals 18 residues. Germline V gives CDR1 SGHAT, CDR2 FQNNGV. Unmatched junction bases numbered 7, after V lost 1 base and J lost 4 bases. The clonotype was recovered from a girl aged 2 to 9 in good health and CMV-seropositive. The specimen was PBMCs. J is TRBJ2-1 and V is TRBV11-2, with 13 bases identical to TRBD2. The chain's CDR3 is CASSLVGTSGIIYNEQFF. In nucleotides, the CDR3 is TGTGCCAGCAGCTTAGTCGGGACTAGCGGGATTATATACAATGAGCAGTTCTTC.